Reported below is one T cell receptor (beta chain). A much larger clone is a single base away; this may be a read error. Within the sample, other DNA sequences also encode this same CDR3. The germline CDR1 and CDR2 sequences are MDHEN and SYDVKM. J lost 1 base, V lost 4 bases, and 2 bases had no gene match. This CDR3 contains 14 residues. This sample is part of a study of blood T cell repertoires in COVID-19. This table comes from immunoSEQ multiplex PCR, and its TCRdb copy is limited to in-frame clones, with some not included. The data show roughly 70,000 clones, more than 75% seen once. The material sequenced was peripheral blood. The rearrangement links TRBV28 to TRBJ2-7; 9 bases agree with TRBD1. The TCR comes from a human donor in a cohort sampled during active COVID-19. The CDR3 loop reads CASSSGTGSYEQYF. The CDR3 coding sequence is TGTGCCAGCAGTTCCGGGACAGGGTCCTACGAGCAGTACTTC.